Presented here are 23 T cell receptor beta chains from one specimen sequenced in a study of cytomegalovirus exposure and HLA in healthy donors. The PCR used 60 Vbeta and 13 Jbeta primers. Measured with immunoSEQ multiplex PCR; TCRdb has only the in-frame clones, and not every one. Among 200,000 to 250,000 clones, roughly 80% were seen once, and the ten largest hold less than 2%. What was sequenced was PBMCs. The origin of the receptors is a man aged 45-60 years in good health and CMV-seronegative.

V usage is TRBV27 and J usage is TRBJ2-7, with 11 bases matching TRBD1. Germline CDR1 and CDR2: MNHEY and SMNVEV (reference sequence). CDR3 size: 15 residues. J lost 2 bases, V lost 4 bases, and 4 bases had no gene match. CDR3 nucleotides: TGTGCCAGCAGTTCAGGGACAGGGGGTACCTACGAGCAGTACTTC. Translation gives CASSSGTGGTYEQYF.

The rearrangement links TRBV5-8 to TRBJ2-3, with D possibly matching TRBD2 (5 bases). Germline loops: CDR1 SGHTS, CDR2 YDEGEE. This CDR3 is 16 amino acids long. The ends were cut back, 0 bases at V and 0 bases at J, with 11 bases in the middle. The CDR3 DNA is TGTGCCAGCAGCTTGGCACCGCGGGCGAGCACAGATACGCAGTATTTT. This sequence encodes CASSLAPRASTDTQYF.

V usage is TRBV28 and J usage is TRBJ2-3; D is possibly TRBD2 (6 bases). CDR3 size: 16 residues. Trimming left V 6 bases short and J 3 bases short, with 19 bases between. Germline CDR1 and CDR2: MDHEN and SYDVKM. CDR3 region: CASSLNGEGRTDTQYF. CDR3 sequence (DNA): TGTGCCAGCAGCTTAAACGGGGAAGGGAGGACAGATACGCAGTATTTT.

The chain combines TRBV10-2 with TRBJ1-5; weak D call: TRBD1 (6 bases). The CDR3 extends over 13 amino acids. V lost 5 bases to trimming and J lost 4 bases, with 9 bases between them. Germline-derived CDR1 and CDR2 are WSHSY and SAAADI. CDR3 nucleotide sequence: TGCGCCAGCAGTCTTGACAGGAATCAGCCCCAGCATTTT. Translating gives CASSLDRNQPQHF.

This clone has a single count. This chain joins TRBV2 and TRBJ2-3; 11 nucleotides agree with TRBD2. J lost 0 bases, V lost 4 bases, and 6 bases had no gene match. Germline assignment: CDR1 SNHLY and CDR2 FYNNEI. The CDR3 covers 17 residues. CDR3 nucleotides: TGTGCCAGCAGTGGGGAGACTAGCGGGACCAGCACAGATACGCAGTATTTT. It encodes CASSGETSGTSTDTQYF.

This clone was counted once. This chain joins TRBV2 and TRBJ2-7; 7 bases are a match to TRBD2. There are 15 residues in the CDR3. Germline CDR1 SNHLY, CDR2 FYNNEI. The V segment lost 4 bases and the J segment 2 bases; nucleotides outside the gene matches: 8. In DNA form, the CDR3 reads TGTGCCAGCAGTGGAGTAGTAGCGGGCCCCTACGAGCAGTACTTC. Residues: CASSGVVAGPYEQYF.

This clone was detected a few times. The chain employs TRBV11-3 and TRBJ2-2; D is possibly TRBD1 (5 bases). Trimming left V 5 bases short and J 0 bases short, with 13 bases between. This CDR3 region has 16 residues. The germline CDR1 and CDR2 sequences are SGHNT and YENEEA. This CDR3 reads CASSPTDSPNTGELFF. Written as DNA, the CDR3 is TGTGCCAGCAGCCCTACCGACAGCCCGAACACCGGGGAGCTGTTTTTT.

This clone has a handful of counts. The gene calls are TRBV11-3 and TRBJ2-1, with TRBD1 identical over 8 bases. The CDR3 length is 15 residues. Trimming took 5 bases from V and 10 from J; bases not matched to a gene: 13. Germline lookup yields CDR1 SGHNT and CDR2 YENEEA. The CDR3 region has the DNA TGTGCCAGCAGCGGATCCGGACAGGGAAGAGGAGAGCAGTTCTTC. This codes for CASSGSGQGRGEQFF.

The rearrangement uses TRBV18 and TRBJ1-5; a weak D match, TRBD1 (5 bases). The germline V and J ends were trimmed by 3 bases and 0 bases, with 15 bases remaining between them. The CDR3 contains 17 residues. CDR1 KGHSH and CDR2 LQKENI come from the germline V gene. CDR3 loop: CASSPRETGNSNQPQHF. CDR3 sequence (DNA): TGTGCCAGCTCACCCCGCGAAACAGGCAATAGCAATCAGCCCCAGCATTTT. Drawing the rest from reference TRBV18 and TRBJ1-5, the complete variable domain is NAGVMQNPRHLVRRRGQEARLRCSPMKGHSHVYWYRQLPEEGLKFMVYLQKENIIDESGMPKERFSAEFPKEGPSILRIQQVVRGDSAAYFCASSPRETGNSNQPQHFGDGTRLSIL.

This chain uses TRBV21-1 with TRBJ2-2; the table's D call, TRBD2, was not checked against the DNA. TRBV21-1 is a listed pseudogene. The CDR3 runs 17 residues. The CDR3 DNA follows: TGTGCCAGCAGCAAAGCCCAAAAGCGGATGAACACCGGGGAGCTGTTTTTT. It is translated as CASSKAQKRMNTGELFF.

J is TRBJ2-7 and V is TRBV5-1; 8 bases line up with TRBD1. The germline CDR1 and CDR2 sequences are SGHRS and YFSETQ. Trimming took 4 bases from V and 2 from J; bases not matched to a gene: 8. The CDR3 contains 15 residues. In DNA, the CDR3 is TGCGCCAGCAGCCCTGGGGGACAGGCTACCTACGAGCAGTACTTC. Its translation: CASSPGGQATYEQYF.

The chain uses TRBV28 and TRBJ2-3; TRBD1 agrees at 8 bases. The CDR3 has 13 amino acids. Trimming cost V 6 bases and J 5 bases; bases outside gene matches: 4. CDR1 is MDHEN and CDR2 is SYDVKM in the germline V gene. The CDR3 coding sequence is TGTGCCAGCAGAGGACAGGGTAGAGATACGCAGTATTTT. Translating it yields CASRGQGRDTQYF.

J is TRBJ2-4 and V is TRBV15, with TRBD2 matching 12 bases. The V and J ends lost 3 bases and 0 bases, in that order; junction bases with no gene match: 9. The CDR3 runs to 19 residues. Per the germline V gene, CDR1 is LNHNV and CDR2 is YYDKDF (reference sequence). The CDR3 protein is CATSSQTSGGILAKNIQYF. For the CDR3, the DNA is TGTGCCACCAGCAGTCAGACTAGCGGGGGAATCCTAGCCAAAAACATTCAGTACTTC.

The V call is TRBV9, the J call TRBJ2-1, with D perhaps matching TRBD1 (6 bases). V lost 4 bases and J lost 0, with 11 bases in between. CDR3 size: 15 residues. Germline V CDR1 and CDR2: SGDLS, YYNGEE. CDR3 bases: TGTGCCAGCAGCCGGGACATTTCCTCCTACAATGAGCAGTTCTTC. Protein sequence: CASSRDISSYNEQFF.

About this clone: The junction and the germline gene differ at one end; a read error may be behind it. V and J are TRBV7-9 and TRBJ1-1; D is ambiguous. The CDR3 spans 15 residues. Germline V gene data show CDR1 as SEHNR and CDR2 as FQNEAQ (reference sequence). The CDR3 nucleotides read TGTTCCAGCAGCAAGCGGGAAAATGGCAACACTGAAGCTTTCTTT. Its translation: CSSSKRENGNTEAFF.

The chain combines TRBV29-1 with TRBJ2-1; maybe TRBD1 (7 bases). The CDR3 spans 14 residues. Trimming shortened V by 3 bases and J by 0 bases, and 9 bases separated the two germline ends. In germline, CDR1 is SQVTM, CDR2 ANQGSEA. In DNA form, the CDR3 reads TGCAGCGTTGATCAGGGGGGCTCCTACAATGAGCAGTTCTTC. This gives the protein CSVDQGGSYNEQFF.

The rearrangement joins TRBV18 to TRBJ1-2; 7 bases are a match to TRBD1. Trimming removed 2 bases from V and 8 bases from J; junction bases left unmatched: 8. Germline CDR1 and CDR2: KGHSH and LQKENI. The CDR3 has 14 residues. The CDR3 DNA sequence: TGTGCCAGCTCACCAACGGGACAGTACTTAGGCTACACCTTC. Translation gives CASSPTGQYLGYTF.

The chain recombines TRBV30 with TRBJ1-4; weak D call: TRBD1 (6 bases). The CDR3 consists of 14 residues. V lost 8 bases, J lost 8 bases, and 21 bases lay in between. Germline lookup yields CDR1 GTSNPN and CDR2 SVGIG (reference sequence). CDR3: CALDAGTLYEKLFF. CDR3 nucleotide sequence: TGTGCCCTGGATGCCGGGACACTTTACGAAAAACTGTTTTTT.

The V gene is TRBV11-1, the J gene TRBJ2-1; TRBD1 might be the D (6 bases). Trimming cost V 5 bases and J 0 bases, with 11 bases left between them. The CDR3 contains 15 residues. Germline V gene lookup returns CDR1 SGHAT and CDR2 FQDESV (reference sequence). In DNA, the CDR3 is TGTGCCAGCAGCGCAGGGGAGAACTCCTACAATGAGCAGTTCTTC. It translates to CASSAGENSYNEQFF.

This sequence joins TRBV28 and TRBJ1-5; D is unclear. CDR1 and CDR2 from the germline V gene are MDHEN and SYDVKM. Trimming removed 1 base at V and 7 bases at J, with 5 bases between. The CDR3 spans 12 residues. This CDR3 is CASSLSHQPQHF. For the CDR3, the DNA is TGTGCCAGCAGTTTATCACACCAGCCCCAGCATTTT.

The chain recombines TRBV7-9 with TRBJ2-7; TRBD1 aligns across 8 bases. The CDR3 totals 15 residues. The trim removed 2 bases at V and 2 bases at J, leaving 5 bases unmatched. Germline CDR1 SEHNR, CDR2 FQNEAQ (reference sequence). CDR3 protein: CASSLNRQGTYEQYF. DNA for the CDR3: TGTGCCAGCAGCTTAAATCGACAGGGGACCTACGAGCAGTACTTC.

The rearrangement links TRBV2 to TRBJ2-2, with 7 bases identical to TRBD1. Germline lookup yields CDR1 SNHLY and CDR2 FYNNEI. V was pared by 7 bases and J by 3 bases, with 8 bases of the junction left unmatched. The CDR3 covers 15 residues. CDR3 sequence reads: CASTRGQGDTGELFF. In nucleotides, the CDR3 is TGTGCCAGCACCAGAGGGCAGGGGGACACCGGGGAGCTGTTTTTT.

V gene TRBV5-1 combines with J gene TRBJ2-7; D unresolved. The CDR3 length is 15 residues. CDR1 SGHRS and CDR2 YFSETQ come from the germline V gene. V lost 0 bases to trimming and J lost 2 bases, with 12 bases between them. Here the CDR3 DNA reads TGCGCCAGCAGCTTGGACGAGCGCGTGGCCTACGAGCAGTACTTC. Translated, it gives CASSLDERVAYEQYF. The full variable domain, rest sourced from reference TRBV5-1 and TRBJ2-7, is KAGVTQTPRYLIKTRGQQVTLSCSPISGHRSVSWYQQTPGQGLQFLFEYFSETQRNKGNFPGRFSGRQFSNSRSEMNVSTLELGDSALYLCASSLDERVAYEQYFGPGTRLTVT.